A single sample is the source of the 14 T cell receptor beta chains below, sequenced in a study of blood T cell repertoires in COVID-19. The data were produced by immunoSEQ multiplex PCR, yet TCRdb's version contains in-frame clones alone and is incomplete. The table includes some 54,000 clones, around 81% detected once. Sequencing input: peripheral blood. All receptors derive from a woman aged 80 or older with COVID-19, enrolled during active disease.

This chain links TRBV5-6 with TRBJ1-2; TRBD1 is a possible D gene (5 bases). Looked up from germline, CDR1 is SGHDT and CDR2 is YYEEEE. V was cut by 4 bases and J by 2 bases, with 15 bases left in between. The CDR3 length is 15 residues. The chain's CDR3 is CASSEVGPLNYGYTF. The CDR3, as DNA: TGTGCCAGCAGCGAGGTGGGGCCCCTAAACTATGGCTACACCTTC.

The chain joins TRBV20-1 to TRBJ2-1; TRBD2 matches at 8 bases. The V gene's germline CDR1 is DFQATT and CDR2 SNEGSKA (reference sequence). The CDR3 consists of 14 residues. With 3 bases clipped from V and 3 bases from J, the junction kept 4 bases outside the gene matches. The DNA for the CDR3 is TGCAGTGCTAGTTCCAGCGGGAGCTACAATGAGCAGTTCTTC. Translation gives CSASSSGSYNEQFF.

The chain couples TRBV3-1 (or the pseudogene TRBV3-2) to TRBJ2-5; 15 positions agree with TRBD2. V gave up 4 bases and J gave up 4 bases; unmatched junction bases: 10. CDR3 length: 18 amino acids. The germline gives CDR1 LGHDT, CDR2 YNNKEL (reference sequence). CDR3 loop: CASSPMRGTSGRRETQYF. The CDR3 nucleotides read TGTGCCAGCAGCCCAATGAGAGGGACTAGCGGGAGGAGAGAGACCCAGTACTTC.

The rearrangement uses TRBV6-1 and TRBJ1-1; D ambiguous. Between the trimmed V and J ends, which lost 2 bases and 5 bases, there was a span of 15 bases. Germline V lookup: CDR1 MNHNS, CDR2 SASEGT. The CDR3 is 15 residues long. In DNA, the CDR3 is TGTGCCAGCAGTGAATTCGAGGGATTGGATACTGAAGCTTTCTTT. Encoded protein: CASSEFEGLDTEAFF.

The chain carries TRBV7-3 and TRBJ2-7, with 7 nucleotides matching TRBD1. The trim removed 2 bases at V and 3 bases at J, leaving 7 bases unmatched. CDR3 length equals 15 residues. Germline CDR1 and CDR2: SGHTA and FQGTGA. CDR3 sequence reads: CASSLGAGGGYEQYF. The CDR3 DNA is TGTGCCAGCAGCTTAGGGGCAGGGGGTGGCTACGAGCAGTACTTC. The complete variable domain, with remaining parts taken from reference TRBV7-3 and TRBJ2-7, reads GAGVSQTPSNKVTEKGKYVELRCDPISGHTALYWYRQSLGQGPEFLIYFQGTGAADDSGLPNDRFFAVRPEGSVSTLKIQRTERGDSAVYLCASSLGAGGGYEQYFGPGTRLTVT.

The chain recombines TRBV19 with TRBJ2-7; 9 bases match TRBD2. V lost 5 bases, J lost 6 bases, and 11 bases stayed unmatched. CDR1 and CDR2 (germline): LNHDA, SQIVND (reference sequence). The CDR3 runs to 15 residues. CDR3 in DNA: TGTGCCAGTAGTCCCGGGCAGCGGGAGGCGACCGAGCAGTACTTC. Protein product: CASSPGQREATEQYF.

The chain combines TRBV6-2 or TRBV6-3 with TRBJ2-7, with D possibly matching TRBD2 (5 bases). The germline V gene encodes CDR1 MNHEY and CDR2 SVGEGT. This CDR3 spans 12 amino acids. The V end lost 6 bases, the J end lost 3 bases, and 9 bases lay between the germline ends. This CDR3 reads CASSLSGYEQYF. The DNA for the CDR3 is TGTGCCAGCAGCCTAAGCGGCTACGAGCAGTACTTC.

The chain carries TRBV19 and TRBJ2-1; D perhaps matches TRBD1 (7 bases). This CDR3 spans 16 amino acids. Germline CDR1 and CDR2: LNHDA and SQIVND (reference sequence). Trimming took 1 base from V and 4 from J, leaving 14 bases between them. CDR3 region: CASSIGGGGMYNEQFF. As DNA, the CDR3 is TGTGCCAGTAGTATAGGAGGGGGCGGGATGTACAATGAGCAGTTCTTC.

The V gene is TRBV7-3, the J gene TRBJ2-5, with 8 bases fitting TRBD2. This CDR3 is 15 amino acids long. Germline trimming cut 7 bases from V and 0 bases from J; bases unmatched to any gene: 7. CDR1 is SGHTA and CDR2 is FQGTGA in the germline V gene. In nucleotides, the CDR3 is TGTGCCAGCAAAATACATAGCGGGGACCAAGAGACCCAGTACTTC. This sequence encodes CASKIHSGDQETQYF.

CDR3 DNA: TGTGCCAGCAGCGCGGACAGCCGCGGCAATCAGCCCCAGCATTTT. Translated: CASSADSRGNQPQHF. This chain links TRBV5-8 with TRBJ1-5; D possibly corresponds to TRBD1 (6 bases). Trimming took 4 bases from V and 2 from J, leaving 13 bases between them. CDR3 length equals 15 residues. CDR1 is SGHTS and CDR2 is YDEGEE in the germline V gene.

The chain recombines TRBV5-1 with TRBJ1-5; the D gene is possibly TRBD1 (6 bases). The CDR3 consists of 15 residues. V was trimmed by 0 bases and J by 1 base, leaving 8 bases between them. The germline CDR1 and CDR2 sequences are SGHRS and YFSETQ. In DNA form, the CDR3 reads TGCGCCAGCAGCTTGGTAGGGGGAAGCAATCAGCCCCAGCATTTT. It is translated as CASSLVGGSNQPQHF.

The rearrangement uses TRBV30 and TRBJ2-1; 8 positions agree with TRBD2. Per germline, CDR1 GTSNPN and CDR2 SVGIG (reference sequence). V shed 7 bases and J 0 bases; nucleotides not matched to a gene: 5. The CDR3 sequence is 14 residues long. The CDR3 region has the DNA TGTGCCTTAGCGGGGACCAGCTCCTACAATGAGCAGTTCTTC. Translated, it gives CALAGTSSYNEQFF.

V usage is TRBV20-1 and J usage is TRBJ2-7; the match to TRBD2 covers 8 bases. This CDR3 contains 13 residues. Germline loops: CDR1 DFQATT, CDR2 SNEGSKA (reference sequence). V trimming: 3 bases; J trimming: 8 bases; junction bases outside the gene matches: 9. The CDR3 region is CSASFSGIAKQYF. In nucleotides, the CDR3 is TGCAGTGCTAGTTTTAGCGGGATAGCGAAGCAGTACTTC.

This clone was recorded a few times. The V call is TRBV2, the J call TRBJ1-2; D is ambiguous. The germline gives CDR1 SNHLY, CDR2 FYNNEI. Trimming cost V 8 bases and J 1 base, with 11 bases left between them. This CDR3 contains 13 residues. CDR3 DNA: TGTGCCAGCCGAGCGACGGATAACTATGGCTACACCTTC. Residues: CASRATDNYGYTF.